A single sample gave rise to the 15 T cell receptor beta chains below, sequenced in a study of radiation and T cells in renal cell carcinoma. The data were produced by immunoSEQ multiplex PCR, yet TCRdb's version contains in-frame clones alone and is incomplete. The sample consists of 130,000 to 150,000 clones, roughly 90% of them appearing once. Time point noted: baseline pretreatment blood. The treatment was: 15 Gy SBRT to primary tumor, nephrectomy 4 weeks later. The specimen comprised blood, sampled from a patient whose treatment included radiotherapy and nephrectomy. All receptors derive from a woman in her forties or fifties with renal cell carcinoma.

This chain links TRBV5-1 with TRBJ2-5; D possibly uses TRBD1 or TRBD2 (5 bases each). The CDR3 contains 12 residues. CDR1 is SGHRS and CDR2 is YFSETQ in the germline V gene. V was trimmed by 0 bases and J by 14 bases, leaving 14 bases between them. This CDR3 reads CASSLDGTNPYF. The CDR3, as DNA: TGCGCCAGCAGCTTGGATGGGACCAACCCCTACTTC. The full variable domain, completed using reference TRBV5-1 and TRBJ2-5, is KAGVTQTPRYLIKTRGQQVTLSCSPISGHRSVSWYQQTPGQGLQFLFEYFSETQRNKGNFPGRFSGRQFSNSRSEMNVSTLELGDSALYLCASSLDGTNPYFGPGTRLLVL.

The rearrangement links TRBV11-3 to TRBJ2-1; D is tentatively TRBD1 or TRBD2 (5 bases each). Germline V CDR1 and CDR2: SGHNT, YENEEA. Deletions cut 5 bases from V and 5 bases from J, with 10 bases between. The CDR3 sequence is 13 residues long. The CDR3 DNA follows: TGTGCCAGCAGCCGGTGGGGGAACAATGAGCAGTTCTTC. It codes for CASSRWGNNEQFF.

The rearrangement uses TRBV11-2 and TRBJ2-7, with a possible D match to TRBD1 (6 bases). The length of the CDR3 is 15 residues. Germline V gene sequence: CDR1 SGHAT, CDR2 FQNNGV. The V end lost 5 bases, the J end lost 3 bases, and 17 bases lay between the germline ends. The CDR3 nucleotides are TGTGCCAGCAGCCCCCTTTTGGGGGCTAACTACGAGCAGTACTTC. Translation: CASSPLLGANYEQYF.

The chain has TRBV4-1 and TRBJ2-5; 7 nucleotides agree with TRBD1. Germline V lookup: CDR1 MGHRA, CDR2 YSYEKL. The CDR3 contains 15 residues. V trimming: 0 bases; J trimming: 3 bases; junction bases outside the gene matches: 4. The CDR3 sequence is CASSQDGTEEETQYF. CDR3 nucleotides: TGCGCCAGCAGCCAAGATGGGACAGAAGAAGAGACCCAGTACTTC.

V is TRBV2 and J is TRBJ2-1; D tentatively fits TRBD1 or TRBD2 (6 bases each). V dropped 5 bases and J dropped 4 bases, with 12 bases sitting between them. Germline CDR1 SNHLY, CDR2 FYNNEI. CDR3 length: 14 amino acids. CDR3 residues: CASSRGRSYNEQFF. The CDR3 bases are TGTGCCAGCAGTCGGGGGCGGTCTTACAATGAGCAGTTCTTC.

The chain carries TRBV19 and TRBJ2-3; 10 bases map to TRBD2. In germline, CDR1 is LNHDA, CDR2 SQIVND (reference sequence). The CDR3 has 16 amino acids. V lost 3 bases and J lost 4; bases outside the gene matches: 7. CDR3 DNA sequence: TGTGCCAGTAGTATGAGGACTAGCGGTGTTTCAGATACGCAGTATTTT. Its translation: CASSMRTSGVSDTQYF.

The rearrangement joins TRBV7-6 to TRBJ1-2, with D possibly TRBD1 on 5 matching bases. Trimming cost V 9 bases and J 5 bases, with 10 bases left between them. CDR1 is SGHVS, CDR2 FNYEAQ, per germline. CDR3 length equals 11 residues. CDR3 in amino acids: CASSGGYGYTF. The CDR3 DNA sequence: TGTGCCAGTTCGGGGGGGTATGGCTACACCTTC. Combining the CDR3 with reference TRBV7-6 and TRBJ1-2 gives the whole variable domain GAGVSQSPRYKVTKRGQDVALRCDPISGHVSLYWYRQALGQGPEFLTYFNYEAQQDKSGLPNDRFSAERPEGSISTLTIQRTEQRDSAMYRCASSGGYGYTFGSGTRLTVV.

This clone was seen just once. The V call is TRBV7-8, the J call TRBJ1-3; 7 bases fit TRBD1. The CDR3 sequence is 15 residues long. The germline V gene encodes CDR1 SGHVS and CDR2 FQNEAQ. Unmatched junction bases numbered 5, after V lost 0 bases and J lost 6 bases. As DNA, the CDR3 is TGTGCCAGCAGCTTAGCAGGGGGCGGCCCAAACACCATATATTTT. It is translated as CASSLAGGGPNTIYF.

This chain links TRBV12-5 with TRBJ1-2; D is unresolved. This CDR3 is built from 16 residues. Trimming stripped 4 bases from V and 7 bases from J, with 22 bases between. Germline V gene data show CDR1 as LGHNT and CDR2 as FRNRAP. DNA for the CDR3: TGTGCTAGTGGTTCGACCCGTTCGGGTCCCAATCGTGGCTACACCTTC. Translating gives CASGSTRSGPNRGYTF.

This clone was recorded only once. The chain has TRBV9 and TRBJ2-2; D uncertain. CDR1 is SGDLS, CDR2 YYNGEE, per germline. Trimming shortened V by 5 bases and J by 4 bases, and 9 bases separated the two germline ends. The CDR3 sequence is 13 residues long. CDR3 amino acids: CASRSPPTGELFF. In DNA, the CDR3 is TGTGCCAGCAGGAGCCCCCCCACCGGGGAGCTGTTTTTT. The full variable domain, with the rest looked up from reference TRBV9 and TRBJ2-2, is DSGVTQTPKHLITATGQRVTLRCSPRSGDLSVYWYQQSLDQGLQFLIQYYNGEERAKGNILERFSAQQFPDLHSELNLSSLELGDSALYFCASRSPPTGELFFGEGSRLTVL.

The chain has TRBV7-9 and TRBJ2-3; tentative D call: TRBD2 (5 bases). This CDR3 has 12 amino acids. V was clipped by 7 bases and J by 7 bases, with 12 bases between them. Germline CDR1 is SEHNR and CDR2 is FQNEAQ (reference sequence). CDR3 sequence (DNA): TGTGCCAGCACCCCACTAGAGTATACGCAGTATTTT. Translation gives CASTPLEYTQYF.

The chain uses TRBV6-5 and TRBJ2-4, with D tentatively TRBD1 (5 bases). Germline V gives CDR1 MNHEY, CDR2 SVGAGI. V lost 6 bases, J lost 8 bases, and 14 bases lay in between. This CDR3 is 13 amino acids long. CDR3: CASSPETVDIQYF. Written as DNA, the CDR3 is TGTGCCAGCAGCCCCGAGACAGTGGACATTCAGTACTTC.

This clone occurred many times. At the DNA level, this CDR3 is encoded by other sequences in the same sample as well. The V gene is TRBV5-1, the J gene TRBJ1-1; 7 nucleotides align to TRBD1. Germline assignment: CDR1 SGHRS and CDR2 YFSETQ. Trimming removed 4 bases from V and 2 bases from J; junction bases left unmatched: 8. The CDR3 spans 15 residues. CDR3 sequence reads: CASSARQGLNTEAFF. The DNA of the CDR3 is TGCGCCAGCAGCGCAAGACAGGGACTAAACACTGAAGCTTTCTTT.

This chain links TRBV5-8 with TRBJ2-5, with D possibly called TRBD1 or TRBD2 (5 bases each). V was trimmed by 4 bases and J by 6 bases, leaving 19 bases between them. CDR3 length: 15 residues. Germline CDR1 and CDR2: SGHTS and YDEGEE. The CDR3 DNA reads as TGTGCCAGCAGCAACCGGGACGGTCTCGCTAAGACCCAGTACTTC. Protein sequence: CASSNRDGLAKTQYF.

The genes are TRBV19 and TRBJ2-2; 7 bases agree with TRBD2. Losses at the gene ends were 6 bases for V and 4 bases for J; bases not matched to a gene: 5. The CDR3 has 14 amino acids. The germline V gene has CDR1 LNHDA and CDR2 SQIVND (reference sequence). The CDR3: CASSPGTITGELFF. In DNA form, the CDR3 reads TGTGCCAGTAGCCCCGGGACTATCACCGGGGAGCTGTTTTTT.